The sequence of this T cell receptor beta chain was determined in a study of T-cell memory formation after mild COVID-19. The table lists this clonotype with a few counts. In germline, CDR1 is LNHNV, CDR2 YYDKDF (reference sequence). Deletions cut 4 bases from V and 5 bases from J, with 9 bases between. This CDR3 has 13 amino acids. TCRdb used MiXCR to reprocess the 5' RACE reads, holding one entry per CDR3 protein. The data contain roughly 250,000 distinct CDR3 sequences, over 15% of them singletons. V usage is TRBV15 and J usage is TRBJ1-5, with TRBD1 as a possible D gene (6 bases). Input material: PBMCs or a T cell subset sorted from them (not recorded which). This receptor was taken from a man between 18 and 35 years old who had mild COVID-19 (a few samples of this study predate the infection). Cell type and time point are not known. The CDR3 DNA sequence: TGTGCCACCAGCAACAGGGACGATCAGCCCCAGCATTTT. This encodes CATSNRDDQPQHF.